Sequencing of this T cell receptor (beta chain) was carried out in a study of blood T cell repertoires in COVID-19 (dated by TCRdb to 2019 to 2021). About the study as a whole: The collaborator samples originated in the United States, Italy and Spain and spanned the acute and convalescent phases of COVID-19. The prospective study material was composed of cDNA or gDNA derived from T cells, B-cell-depleted T cells, or PBMCs. Deeply sampled blood TCRbeta repertoires from subjects exposed to, actively infected with, or recovered from COVID-19 were included in the dataset. A freely available public database, intended as a resource for researchers studying the immune response to SARS-CoV-2, is where the repertoires were released. The samples were drawn from the first 160 participants of the ongoing ImmuneRACE study and from 1,254 subjects provided by 6 global collaborators. The sample metadata nearly always contained a de-identified subject ID, COVID-19 status, age in years and sex. Where HLA class I and class II types were available, the types were taken from metadata supplied by the sample provider, not from assay-based typing. General findings and caveats noted by the study authors: How much clinical and demographic metadata was included differed by source and by participant, and the metadata was provided uncurated.

The immunoSEQ Assay, a bias-controlled multiplex PCR, was used to amplify TCRbeta CDR3 regions from genomic DNA. Per the authors' processing: The number of nucleated cells in each sample was estimated by amplification of reference gene primers within the assay. Sequence reads were collapsed and filtered to measure the absolute abundance of every unique TCRbeta CDR3 rearrangement. For each sample, productive Simpson clonality was calculated as the square root of Simpson's diversity index over productive rearrangements. Imported from immuneACCESS, the table was reduced by TCRdb to in-frame sequences with V and J called. These copies leave out some clones; in studies compared against another copy, an unresolved V gene accounts for under half, and the cause of the remainder is not known. For V, J and clone size, that table is used; D and trimming come from the DNA. This sample has some 150,000 clones in its table, and roughly 80% of those were observed once. The ten largest clones capture 2.2% of the sample.

The collaborating institutions used their own protocols to collect whole blood in K2EDTA tubes. For TCRbeta analysis, collaborators shipped samples in one of three forms: frozen whole blood, isolated PBMCs, or DNA extracted from either of those sample types. On this clone itself: The antigen it binds to is not known. Qualities for individual bases were not recorded, and no much larger clone is one base off.

Sample: peripheral blood. The sequence came from a man aged 65 to 79 with acute or convalescent COVID-19.

CDR3 reads: CASSLERSPNEAGDGYEQYF. The DNA sequence is given as TGTGCCAGCAGTTTAGAGAGATCCCCAAACGAAGCGGGGGACGGGTACGAGCAGTACTTC. The rearrangement joined TRBV28 to TRBJ2-7, and 8 junction bases match TRBD2. The CDR3 covers 20 residues, taking in both the cysteine and the phenylalanine. Of all the DNA, just the CDR3 is kept, 60 bases in frame from base 1. After removal of 2 bases from V and 4 bases from J, the junction retains 22 bases not matched to a gene. Via the germline V gene, CDR1 is MDHEN and CDR2 SYDVKM.